The source of this T cell receptor (beta chain) is a study of shared clonotypes between healthy human individuals. The protocol was immunoSEQ multiplex PCR, while the TCRdb copy is restricted to in-frame clones and leaves out a portion. The table lists 2 million to 2.5 million clones, more than 90% of them singletons. V gave up 4 bases and J gave up 6 bases, with 17 bases separating them. There are 14 residues in the CDR3. CDR1 is SGHRS, CDR2 YFSETQ, per germline. Sequenced input: naive CD4+ T cells sorted from blood. Stated subset: CD45RA+ positively selected. This chain uses TRBV5-1 with TRBJ2-7; weak D call: TRBD2 (5 bases). The TCR originated in a man aged 18 to 29 in good health. CDR3 loop: CASSRIAGNGEQYF. In nucleotides, the CDR3 is TGCGCCAGCAGCCGGATAGCCGGGAACGGCGAGCAGTACTTC.